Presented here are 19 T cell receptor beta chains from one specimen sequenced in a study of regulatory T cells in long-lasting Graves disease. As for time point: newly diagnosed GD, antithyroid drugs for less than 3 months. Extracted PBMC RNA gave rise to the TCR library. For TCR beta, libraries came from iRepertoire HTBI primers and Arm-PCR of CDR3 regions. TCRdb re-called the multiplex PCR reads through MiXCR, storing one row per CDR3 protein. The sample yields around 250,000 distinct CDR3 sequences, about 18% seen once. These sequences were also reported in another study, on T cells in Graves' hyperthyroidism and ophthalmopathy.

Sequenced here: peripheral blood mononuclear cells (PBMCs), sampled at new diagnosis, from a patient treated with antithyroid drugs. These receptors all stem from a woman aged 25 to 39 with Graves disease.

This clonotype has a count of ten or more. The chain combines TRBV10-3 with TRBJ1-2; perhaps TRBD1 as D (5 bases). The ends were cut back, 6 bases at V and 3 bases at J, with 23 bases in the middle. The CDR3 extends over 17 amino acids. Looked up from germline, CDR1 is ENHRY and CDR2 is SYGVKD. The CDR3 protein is CAIRGLTWGTRDYGYTF. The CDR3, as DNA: TGTGCCATCAGGGGTCTCACGTGGGGGACTCGAGACTATGGCTACACCTTC.

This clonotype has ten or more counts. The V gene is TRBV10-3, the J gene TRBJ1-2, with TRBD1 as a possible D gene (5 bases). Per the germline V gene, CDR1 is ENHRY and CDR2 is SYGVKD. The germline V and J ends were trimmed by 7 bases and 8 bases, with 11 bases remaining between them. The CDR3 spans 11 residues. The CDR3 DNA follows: TGTGCCATCACCGGGGGTGGCGGCTACACCTTC. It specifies CAITGGGGYTF.

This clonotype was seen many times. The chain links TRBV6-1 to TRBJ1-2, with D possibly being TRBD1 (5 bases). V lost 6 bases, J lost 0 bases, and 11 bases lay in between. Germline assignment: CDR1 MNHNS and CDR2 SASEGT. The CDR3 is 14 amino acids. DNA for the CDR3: TGTGCCAGCAGGTCGGGGGGAGCTAACTATGGCTACACCTTC. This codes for CASRSGGANYGYTF.

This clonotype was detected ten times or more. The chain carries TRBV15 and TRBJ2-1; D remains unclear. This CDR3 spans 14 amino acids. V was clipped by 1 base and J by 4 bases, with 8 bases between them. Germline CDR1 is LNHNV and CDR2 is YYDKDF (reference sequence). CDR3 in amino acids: CATSRVKTYNEQFF. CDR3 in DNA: TGTGCCACCAGCAGAGTAAAGACGTACAATGAGCAGTTCTTC.

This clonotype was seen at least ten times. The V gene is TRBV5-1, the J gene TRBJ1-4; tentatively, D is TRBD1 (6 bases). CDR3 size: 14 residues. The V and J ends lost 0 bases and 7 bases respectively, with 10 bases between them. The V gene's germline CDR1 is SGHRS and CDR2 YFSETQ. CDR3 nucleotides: TGCGCCAGCAGCTTGGTGGGGGCGGGTGAAAAACTGTTTTTT. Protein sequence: CASSLVGAGEKLFF.

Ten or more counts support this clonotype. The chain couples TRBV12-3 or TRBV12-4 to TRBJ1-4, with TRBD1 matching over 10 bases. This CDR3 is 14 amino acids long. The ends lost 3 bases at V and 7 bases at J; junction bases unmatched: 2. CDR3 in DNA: TGTGCCAGCAGTTTGACAGGGGGCACTGAAAAACTGTTTTTT. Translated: CASSLTGGTEKLFF.

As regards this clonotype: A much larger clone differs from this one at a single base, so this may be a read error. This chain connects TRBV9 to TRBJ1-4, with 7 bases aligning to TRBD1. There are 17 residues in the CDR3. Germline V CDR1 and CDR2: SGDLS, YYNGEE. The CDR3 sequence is CASSPERTGPTNEKLFF. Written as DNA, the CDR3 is TGCGCCAGCAGCCCGGAGAGGACAGGACCAACTAATGAAAAACTGTTTTTT.

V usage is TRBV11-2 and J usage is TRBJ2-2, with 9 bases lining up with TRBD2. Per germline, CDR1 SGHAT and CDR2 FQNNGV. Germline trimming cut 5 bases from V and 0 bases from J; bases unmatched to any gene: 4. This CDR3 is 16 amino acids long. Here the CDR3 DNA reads TGTGCCAGCAGCGTTCGCGGGGGGGCGAACACCGGGGAGCTGTTTTTT. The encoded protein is CASSVRGGANTGELFF.

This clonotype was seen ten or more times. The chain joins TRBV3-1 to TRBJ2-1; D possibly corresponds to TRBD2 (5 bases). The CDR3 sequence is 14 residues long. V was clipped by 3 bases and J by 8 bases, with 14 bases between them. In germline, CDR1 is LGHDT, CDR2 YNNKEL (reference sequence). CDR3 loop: CASSHPSTGDEQFF. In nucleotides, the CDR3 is TGTGCCAGCAGCCACCCATCGACCGGGGATGAGCAGTTCTTC.

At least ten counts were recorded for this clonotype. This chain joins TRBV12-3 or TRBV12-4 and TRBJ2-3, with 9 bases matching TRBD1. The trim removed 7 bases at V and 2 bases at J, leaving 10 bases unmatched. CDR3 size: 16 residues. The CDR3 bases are TGTGCCAGCAACCCCACAGGGGGCGGGGCCACAGATACGCAGTATTTT. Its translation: CASNPTGGGATDTQYF.

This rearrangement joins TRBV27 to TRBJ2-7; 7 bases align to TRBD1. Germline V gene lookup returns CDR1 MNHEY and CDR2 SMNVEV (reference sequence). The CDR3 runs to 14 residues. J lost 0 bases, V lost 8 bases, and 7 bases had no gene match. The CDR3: CASSNWDSSYEQYF. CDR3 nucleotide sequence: TGTGCCAGCTCTAACTGGGACAGCTCCTACGAGCAGTACTTC.

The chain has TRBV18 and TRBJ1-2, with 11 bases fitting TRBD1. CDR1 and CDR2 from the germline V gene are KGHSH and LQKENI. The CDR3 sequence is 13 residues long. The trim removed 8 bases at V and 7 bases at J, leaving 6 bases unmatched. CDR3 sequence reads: CASQGQGAGGYTF. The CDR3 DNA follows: TGTGCCAGCCAAGGACAGGGGGCAGGTGGCTACACCTTC.

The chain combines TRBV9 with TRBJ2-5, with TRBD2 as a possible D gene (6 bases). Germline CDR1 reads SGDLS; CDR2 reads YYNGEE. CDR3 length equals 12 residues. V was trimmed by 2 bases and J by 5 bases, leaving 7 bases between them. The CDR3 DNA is TGTGCCAGCAGCGTGCGGGATGAGACCCAGTACTTC. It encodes CASSVRDETQYF.

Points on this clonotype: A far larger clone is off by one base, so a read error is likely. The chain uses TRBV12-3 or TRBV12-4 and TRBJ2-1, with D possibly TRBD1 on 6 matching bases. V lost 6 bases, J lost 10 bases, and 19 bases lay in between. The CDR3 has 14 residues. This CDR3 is CASSGTKAFYEQFF. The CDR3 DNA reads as TGTGCCAGCAGCGGGACAAAGGCGTTTTACGAGCAGTTCTTC.

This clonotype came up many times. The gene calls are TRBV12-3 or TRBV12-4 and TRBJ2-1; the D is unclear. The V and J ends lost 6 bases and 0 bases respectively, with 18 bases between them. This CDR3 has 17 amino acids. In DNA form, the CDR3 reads TGTGCCAGCAGCGATCGACTTAGCTCAAGCTCCTACAATGAGCAGTTCTTC. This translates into CASSDRLSSSSYNEQFF.

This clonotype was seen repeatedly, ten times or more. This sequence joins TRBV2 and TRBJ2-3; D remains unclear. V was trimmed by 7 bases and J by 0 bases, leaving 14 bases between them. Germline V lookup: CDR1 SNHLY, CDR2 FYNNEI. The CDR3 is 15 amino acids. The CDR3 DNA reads TGTGCCAGCATGCCGGACGGATTTAGCACAGATACGCAGTATTTT. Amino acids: CASMPDGFSTDTQYF.

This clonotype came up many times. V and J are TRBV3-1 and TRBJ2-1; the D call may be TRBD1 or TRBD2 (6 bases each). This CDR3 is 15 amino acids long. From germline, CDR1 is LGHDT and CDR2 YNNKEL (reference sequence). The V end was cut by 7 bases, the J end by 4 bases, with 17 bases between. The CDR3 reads CASNRGGLEYNEQFF. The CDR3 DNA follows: TGTGCCAGCAACAGAGGGGGACTCGAATACAATGAGCAGTTCTTC.

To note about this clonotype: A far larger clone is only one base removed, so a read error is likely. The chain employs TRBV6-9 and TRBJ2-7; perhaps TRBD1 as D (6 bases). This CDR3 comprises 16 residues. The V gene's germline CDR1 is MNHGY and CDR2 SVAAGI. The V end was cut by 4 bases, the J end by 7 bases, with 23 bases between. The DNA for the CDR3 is TGTGCCAGCAGTTCCCCCGACAGGACGTCTCACAATGAGCAGTACTTC. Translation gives CASSSPDRTSHNEQYF.

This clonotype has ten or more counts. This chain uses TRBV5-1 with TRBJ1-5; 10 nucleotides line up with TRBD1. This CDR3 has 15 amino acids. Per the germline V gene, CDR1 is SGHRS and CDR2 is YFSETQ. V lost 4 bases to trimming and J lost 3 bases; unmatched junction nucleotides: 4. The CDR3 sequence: CASSPGTGDNQPQHF. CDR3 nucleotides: TGCGCCAGCAGCCCCGGGACAGGGGACAATCAGCCCCAGCATTTT.